Presented here are 23 T cell receptor beta chains from one specimen sequenced in a study of cytomegalovirus exposure and HLA in healthy donors. PCR used 60 Vbeta primers and 13 Jbeta primers. Here immunoSEQ multiplex PCR was the method, and the copy in TCRdb shows in-frame clones only, minus some. The top ten hold more than 5% of the sample, which has 100,000 or so clones, approximately 80% seen once. The sequencing sample was made of PBMCs. The receptor source for this set is a man aged 25-45 years in good health and CMV-seropositive.

The J gene is TRBJ1-2, the V gene TRBV18; TRBD1 might be the D (6 bases). The CDR3 sequence is 14 residues long. CDR1 and CDR2 (germline): KGHSH, LQKENI. Trimming removed 6 bases from V and 5 bases from J, with 16 bases in between. DNA for the CDR3: TGTGCCAGCTCGGGGGACATAGGGCTGTATGGCTACACCTTC. It translates to CASSGDIGLYGYTF.

J is TRBJ1-3 and V is TRBV6-1; 7 nucleotides align to TRBD1. V was clipped by 6 bases and J by 2 bases; unmatched bases: 7. The germline V gene encodes CDR1 MNHNS and CDR2 SASEGT. The CDR3 totals 15 residues. The DNA for the CDR3 is TGTGCCAGCAGCGAACCAGGACAGGCTGGAAACACCATATATTTT. Protein sequence: CASSEPGQAGNTIYF.

V and J are TRBV9 and TRBJ1-4; D unclear. Germline V gene data show CDR1 as SGDLS and CDR2 as YYNGEE. CDR3 size: 15 residues. V was clipped by 0 bases and J by 5 bases, with 11 bases between them. The DNA of the CDR3 is TGTGCCAGCAGCGTAGGGGGAGGGATAAATGAAAAACTGTTTTTT. Translation: CASSVGGGINEKLFF.

The genes are TRBV6-6 and TRBJ1-1; D call uncertain. V lost 4 bases and J 2 bases, leaving 14 bases between the germline ends. This CDR3 region has 15 residues. CDR1 is MNHNY and CDR2 is SVGAGI in the germline V gene (reference sequence). The DNA for the CDR3 is TGTGCCAGCAGTTCTAGCGGACCGGGAAACACTGAAGCTTTCTTT. It is translated as CASSSSGPGNTEAFF.

The rearrangement joins TRBV7-6 to TRBJ2-7, with 9 bases that match TRBD1. Germline assignment: CDR1 SGHVS and CDR2 FNYEAQ. The trim removed 1 base at V and 3 bases at J, leaving 1 base unmatched. This CDR3 spans 14 amino acids. CDR3 DNA: TGTGCCAGCAGCTTAGAGACAGGGGGCTACGAGCAGTACGTC. This codes for CASSLETGGYEQYV.

This clone was seen once. V and J are TRBV4-1 and TRBJ2-3, with 12 bases lining up with TRBD2. There are 17 residues in the CDR3. J lost 4 bases, V lost 4 bases, and 9 bases had no gene match. Germline values: CDR1 MGHRA, CDR2 YSYEKL. In nucleotides, the CDR3 is TGCGCCAGCAGCCCGCAGACGCTAGCGGGAGGGGCAGATACGCAGTATTTT. Protein product: CASSPQTLAGGADTQYF.

This CDR3 reads CASLGQVANYGYTF. DNA of the CDR3: TGTGCCAGCTTAGGACAAGTAGCTAACTATGGCTACACCTTC. The chain carries TRBV18 and TRBJ1-2, with a possible D match to TRBD1 (5 bases). CDR3 length: 14 residues. Germline assignment: CDR1 KGHSH and CDR2 LQKENI. V shed 7 bases and J shed 0 bases, with 12 bases lying between them.

A word on this clone: Different DNA sequences within this sample yield the same CDR3. The V and J genes are TRBV7-2 and TRBJ2-3; perhaps TRBD1 as D (5 bases). This CDR3 region has 13 residues. V lost 4 bases and J lost 3, with 8 bases in between. Germline V gives CDR1 SGHTA, CDR2 FQGNSA. CDR3 residues: CASSSQGTDTQYF. The DNA for the CDR3 is TGTGCCAGCAGCTCCCAGGGAACAGATACGCAGTATTTT.

Concerning this clone: Other DNA sequences in the same sample also yield this CDR3. The V and J genes are TRBV2 and TRBJ2-5, with a possible D match to TRBD1 (6 bases). The germline V gene encodes CDR1 SNHLY and CDR2 FYNNEI. This CDR3 is 11 amino acids long. The V gene lost 6 bases and the J gene lost 5 bases, with 7 bases spanning the gap. CDR3 coding DNA: TGTGCCAGCAGGCAGGGGGAGACCCAGTACTTC. This codes for CASRQGETQYF.

The CDR3: CAWSRTGNSGNTIYF. The DNA of the CDR3 is TGTGCCTGGAGTCGGACAGGAAACTCTGGAAACACCATATATTTT. The chain recombines TRBV30 with TRBJ1-3, with TRBD1 identical over 7 bases. The J segment lost 0 bases and the V segment lost 2 bases, leaving 4 bases of the junction unmatched. CDR3 length: 15 amino acids. The germline V gene encodes CDR1 GTSNPN and CDR2 SVGIG (reference sequence).

This clone has a single count. J is TRBJ1-1 and V is TRBV2; 8 nucleotides match TRBD1. V lost 6 bases and J lost 1; bases outside the gene matches: 4. The germline V gene encodes CDR1 SNHLY and CDR2 FYNNEI. The CDR3 runs to 14 residues. CDR3 nucleotide sequence: TGTGCCAGCAGGAAACAGGGGGGGAACACTGAAGCTTTCTTT. Its protein is CASRKQGGNTEAFF.

The CDR3 loop reads CASSLGGLSDYEQYF. The CDR3 coding sequence is TGTGCCAGCAGTTTGGGCGGACTATCAGACTACGAGCAGTACTTC. The chain carries TRBV13 and TRBJ2-7; a possible D gene is TRBD2 (6 bases). The V gene lost 6 bases and the J gene lost 3 bases, with 18 bases spanning the gap. Germline CDR1 PRHDT, CDR2 FYEKMQ (reference sequence). The CDR3 has 15 residues.

This chain links TRBV6-4 with TRBJ1-2; 10 bases are shared with TRBD1. Trimming took 6 bases from V and 3 from J; bases not matched to a gene: 7. Germline CDR1 reads MRHNA; CDR2 reads SNTAGT. CDR3 length: 15 residues. The CDR3 DNA follows: TGTGCCAGCAGATTCCGGGACAGGGGAGACTATGGCTACACCTTC. The encoded protein is CASRFRDRGDYGYTF.

This clone was detected a few times. This chain connects TRBV28 to TRBJ1-6; 10 bases align to TRBD1. CDR1 and CDR2 from the germline V gene are MDHEN and SYDVKM. V shed 4 bases, J shed 10 bases, and the junction held 10 bases outside the gene matches. The CDR3 length is 16 residues. The CDR3 DNA follows: TGTGCCAGCAGTTCACTCCGGGACAGGGGTTACTCACCCCTCCACTTT. This gives the protein CASSSLRDRGYSPLHF.

This clone was observed once. V gene TRBV15 combines with J gene TRBJ2-5; D not certain. The CDR3 length is 12 residues. Germline V gene lookup returns CDR1 LNHNV and CDR2 YYDKDF (reference sequence). Trimming pared 0 bases from V and 4 bases from J, leaving 3 bases between. CDR3 sequence (DNA): TGTGCCACCAGCAGAGATCTAGAGACCCAGTACTTC. Translated: CATSRDLETQYF.

The J gene is TRBJ2-1, the V gene TRBV27, with 9 bases lining up with TRBD2. With V trimmed by 6 bases and J by 7 bases, 10 bases remained unmatched. CDR3 length equals 15 residues. Germline values: CDR1 MNHEY, CDR2 SMNVEV (reference sequence). In DNA form, the CDR3 reads TGTGCCAGCAGCCCGGGGGTAGCGGGGGTTAATGAGCAGTTCTTC. This translates into CASSPGVAGVNEQFF.

CDR3 in amino acids: CAISEVESGEQFF. The DNA of the CDR3 is TGTGCCATCAGTGAAGTGGAGTCGGGTGAGCAGTTCTTC. The chain combines TRBV10-3 with TRBJ2-1; D not resolved. The CDR3 is 13 amino acids. Germline V gives CDR1 ENHRY, CDR2 SYGVKD. The V end was cut by 3 bases, the J end by 9 bases, with 12 bases between.

V is TRBV19 and J is TRBJ2-1; 12 bases are a match to TRBD2. CDR1 and CDR2 (germline): LNHDA, SQIVND (reference sequence). The CDR3 extends over 18 amino acids. The trim removed 3 bases at V and 7 bases at J, leaving 13 bases unmatched. CDR3 region: CASSILSPLAGGGNEQFF. Written as DNA, the CDR3 is TGTGCCAGTAGTATTTTATCTCCACTAGCGGGAGGTGGAAATGAGCAGTTCTTC.

This chain connects TRBV30 to TRBJ2-1; D is perhaps TRBD2 (5 bases). The germline V gene has CDR1 GTSNPN and CDR2 SVGIG (reference sequence). There are 15 residues in the CDR3. V lost 0 bases and J 8 bases, leaving 17 bases between the germline ends. This CDR3 is CAWSVGGRGSYEQFF. CDR3 DNA: TGTGCCTGGAGTGTAGGCGGGCGTGGGTCCTATGAGCAGTTCTTC.

This clone was seen once. This CDR3 is CASSLWQGAVNTQYF. The CDR3, as DNA: TGTGCCAGCAGCTTGTGGCAGGGCGCCGTGAATACGCAGTATTTT. The V call is TRBV7-8, the J call TRBJ2-3; weak D call: TRBD1 (5 bases). CDR1 and CDR2 from the germline V gene are SGHVS and FQNEAQ. Deletions cut 3 bases from V and 7 bases from J, with 17 bases between. CDR3 length: 15 amino acids.

This chain links TRBV7-9 with TRBJ1-1; D remains unclear. The germline gives CDR1 SEHNR, CDR2 FQNEAQ (reference sequence). This CDR3 spans 10 amino acids. V lost 11 bases and J 4 bases, leaving 8 bases between the germline ends. The CDR3 DNA is TGTGCCGGAGGTCTCACTGAAGCTTTCTTT. This translates into CAGGLTEAFF. Full variable domain (outside the CDR3, taken from reference TRBV7-9 and TRBJ1-1): DTGVSQNPRHKITKRGQNVTFRCDPISEHNRLYWYRQTLGQGPEFLTYFQNEAQLEKSRLLSDRFSAERPKGSFSTLEIQRTEQGDSAMYLCAGGLTEAFFGQGTRLTVV.

The chain is built from TRBV18 and TRBJ2-1, with TRBD1 identical over 9 bases. The CDR3 consists of 14 residues. Germline V gene lookup returns CDR1 KGHSH and CDR2 LQKENI. The V and J ends lost 8 bases and 1 base, in that order; junction bases with no gene match: 3. The CDR3 is CASKGQGSYNEQFF. The CDR3 bases are TGTGCCAGCAAAGGACAGGGGTCCTACAATGAGCAGTTCTTC. The whole variable domain, remainder taken from reference TRBV18 and TRBJ2-1, is NAGVMQNPRHLVRRRGQEARLRCSPMKGHSHVYWYRQLPEEGLKFMVYLQKENIIDESGMPKERFSAEFPKEGPSILRIQQVVRGDSAAYFCASKGQGSYNEQFFGPGTRLTVL.

V is TRBV28 and J is TRBJ2-1, with TRBD1 identical over 7 bases. Germline CDR1 MDHEN, CDR2 SYDVKM. V lost 6 bases, J lost 11 bases, and 7 bases stayed unmatched. This CDR3 comprises 12 residues. The CDR3 nucleotides read TGTGCCAGCAGGACAAGGGACAGACAGCAGTTCTTC. Translation: CASRTRDRQQFF.